The T cell receptor beta chain under discussion was sequenced for a study of cytomegalovirus exposure and HLA in healthy donors. The overall study: It was reported in a later analysis that the 100 to 150 validation repertoires used the same platform as the 500 to 700 first-cohort repertoires. Findings of the study overall: In the roughly 110 validation repertoires, about 95% of cluster scores exceeded 0, per a later analysis.

This CDR3 has 15 amino acids. Germline V gene lookup returns CDR1 GTSNPN and CDR2 SVGIG (reference sequence). The V and J ends lost 1 base and 1 base respectively, with 11 bases between them. Some clones are missing from TCRdb's copy, which holds only in-frame ones; the method was immunoSEQ multiplex PCR. The sample lists hundreds of thousands of clones; over 75% were seen once. From the roughly 120-subject validation cohort, which was separate from the approximately 670-subject first cohort, the donors were drawn. Comment on this clone: What it binds is unknown.

The sequenced material came from PBMCs. The clonotype originates from a woman between 18 and 29 years old in good health and CMV-seronegative. V and J are TRBV30 and TRBJ1-5; no clear D. The CDR3 reads CAWSDGTRSNQPQHF. The CDR3 DNA reads TGTGCCTGGAGTGACGGAACGAGGAGCAATCAGCCCCAGCATTTT.